This T cell receptor beta chain derives from a study of preoperative IRX-2 immunotherapy in early breast cancer. Treatment: preoperative locoregional IRX-2 cytokine immunotherapy. Germline-derived CDR1 and CDR2 are MNHEY and SMNVEV (reference sequence). Between the trimmed V and J ends, which lost 6 bases and 3 bases, there was a span of 12 bases. The CDR3 has 13 residues. Assay: immunoSEQ multiplex PCR; the TCRdb copy retains only in-frame clones and omits some. The data contain over 60,000 clones, roughly 94% of them singletons. This clone was observed a single time. This chain uses TRBV27 with TRBJ2-7; TRBD2 is a possible D gene (6 bases). The sequence was obtained from a human donor with breast cancer. This material was collected from a patient treated with IRX-2 immunotherapy. This CDR3 reads CASSPGVGYEQYF. The CDR3 nucleotides are TGTGCCAGCAGCCCGGGAGTGGGCTACGAGCAGTACTTC.